Shown below are 29 T cell receptor beta chains from a single sample sequenced in a study of shared clonotypes between healthy human individuals. Clones were read by immunoSEQ multiplex PCR, and TCRdb kept only the in-frame ones, dropping some. The table has more than 500,000 clones, about 96% seen once. The sample consisted of naive CD4+ T cells sorted from blood. Subset described: CD45RA+ positively selected. The receptors come from a woman aged 25 to 39 in good health.

This clone was found a few times. The chain joins TRBV6-1 to TRBJ1-2; D is undetermined. V was cut by 7 bases and J by 7 bases, with 10 bases left in between. This CDR3 is built from 11 residues. Germline V gene sequence: CDR1 MNHNS, CDR2 SASEGT. CDR3 amino acids: CASTFEAGYTF. DNA of the CDR3: TGTGCCAGCACCTTCGAGGCTGGCTACACCTTC.

The chain is built from TRBV29-1 and TRBJ1-5, with 7 bases fitting TRBD1. Germline V lookup: CDR1 SQVTM, CDR2 ANQGSEA. V shed 6 bases, J shed 5 bases, and the junction held 7 bases outside the gene matches. CDR3 length equals 13 residues. The CDR3 spells CSVRTGPHQPQHF. The DNA for the CDR3 is TGCAGCGTCCGGACAGGCCCCCATCAGCCCCAGCATTTT.

The chain carries TRBV28 and TRBJ2-7, with TRBD2 matching over 7 bases. The germline CDR1 and CDR2 sequences are MDHEN and SYDVKM. Trimming cost V 5 bases and J 2 bases; bases outside gene matches: 9. CDR3 length: 15 residues. The CDR3 nucleotides read TGTGCCAGCAGTCTACCCTGGGAGGGGCCCTACGAGCAGTACTTC. This translates into CASSLPWEGPYEQYF.

V and J are TRBV5-1 and TRBJ2-5; TRBD2 matches at 9 bases. The CDR3 sequence is 14 residues long. V shed 8 bases, J shed 6 bases, and the junction held 11 bases outside the gene matches. The germline gives CDR1 SGHRS, CDR2 YFSETQ. DNA of the CDR3: TGCGCCAGTATAGGAGGTAGCGGGAGCCAGACCCAGTACTTC. This translates into CASIGGSGSQTQYF.

The chain uses TRBV5-1 and TRBJ2-7, with 7 bases fitting TRBD1. The germline CDR1 and CDR2 sequences are SGHRS and YFSETQ. The V segment lost 3 bases and the J segment 2 bases; nucleotides outside the gene matches: 8. This CDR3 has 15 amino acids. This chain's CDR3 is CASSYGTGAAYEQYF. CDR3 DNA: TGCGCCAGCAGCTACGGAACAGGGGCTGCCTACGAGCAGTACTTC.

This chain joins TRBV28 and TRBJ2-5; 9 bases are a match to TRBD1. Matching the DNA end better, TRBJ2-7 makes the J call doubtful. The CDR3 runs to 15 residues. CDR1 is MDHEN, CDR2 SYDVKM, per germline. The CDR3 sequence is CASSLYGQGRYEQYF. The CDR3 bases are TGTGCCAGCAGTTTGTACGGACAGGGGCGCTACGAGCAGTACTTC.

The V call is TRBV6-1, the J call TRBJ1-5; D ambiguous. The CDR3 runs 13 residues. Germline V CDR1 and CDR2: MNHNS, SASEGT. V shed 2 bases and J shed 7 bases, with 9 bases lying between them. This CDR3 reads CASSELVDQPQHF. CDR3 in DNA: TGTGCCAGCAGTGAATTAGTGGACCAGCCCCAGCATTTT.

This clone came up once. The J gene is TRBJ1-1, the V gene TRBV7-9; D possibly corresponds to TRBD1 (6 bases). Germline lookup yields CDR1 SEHNR and CDR2 FQNEAQ (reference sequence). V was pared by 7 bases and J by 5 bases, with 17 bases between. The CDR3 is made up of 14 amino acids. CDR3 region: CASTPNRVNTEAFF. The CDR3 nucleotides are TGTGCCAGCACCCCCAACAGGGTAAATACTGAAGCTTTCTTT. The complete variable domain, with remaining parts taken from reference TRBV7-9 and TRBJ1-1, reads DTGVSQNPRHKITKRGQNVTFRCDPISEHNRLYWYRQTLGQGPEFLTYFQNEAQLEKSRLLSDRFSAERPKGSFSTLEIQRTEQGDSAMYLCASTPNRVNTEAFFGQGTRLTVV.

This chain uses TRBV6-4 with TRBJ1-1; 7 bases are shared with TRBD1. Losses at the gene ends were 6 bases for V and 7 bases for J; bases not matched to a gene: 11. CDR1 is MRHNA, CDR2 SNTAGT, per germline. This CDR3 has 14 amino acids. As DNA, the CDR3 is TGTGCCAGCAGAAGATTCAGGGGGTCGGGTGAAGCTTTCTTT. Amino acids: CASRRFRGSGEAFF.

The chain is built from TRBV7-9 and TRBJ2-1, with D perhaps TRBD1 (6 bases). Looked up from germline, CDR1 is SEHNR and CDR2 is FQNEAQ (reference sequence). The V and J ends lost 6 bases and 0 bases respectively, with 18 bases between them. The CDR3 is 17 amino acids. CDR3 sequence reads: CASRESWTETSYNEQFF. CDR3 in DNA: TGTGCCAGCAGAGAATCCTGGACAGAAACCTCCTACAATGAGCAGTTCTTC.

The V gene is TRBV6-1, the J gene TRBJ2-7; D is uncertain. The V end lost 2 bases, the J end lost 1 base, and 6 bases lay between the germline ends. Germline CDR1 and CDR2: MNHNS and SASEGT. The CDR3 contains 13 residues. The CDR3, as DNA: TGTGCCAGCAGTGAAAACTCATCCTACGAGCAGTACTTC. Amino acids: CASSENSSYEQYF.

The rearrangement links TRBV6-5 to TRBJ1-2, with 9 nucleotides matching TRBD1. This CDR3 spans 16 amino acids. CDR1 MNHEY and CDR2 SVGAGI come from the germline V gene. The trim removed 0 bases at V and 8 bases at J, leaving 10 bases unmatched. The CDR3 DNA follows: TGTGCCAGCAGTTACTCGGGGGACAGGGCCCCAGGAGGCTACACCTTC. Protein sequence: CASSYSGDRAPGGYTF.

The chain links TRBV28 to TRBJ2-7; 10 bases fit TRBD1. This CDR3 spans 15 amino acids. V shed 2 bases and J 2 bases; nucleotides not matched to a gene: 3. Per the germline V gene, CDR1 is MDHEN and CDR2 is SYDVKM. The CDR3 loop is CASSLGQGGPYEQYF. The CDR3 DNA reads TGTGCCAGCAGTTTAGGACAGGGGGGACCCTACGAGCAGTACTTC.

CDR3 in amino acids: CASSLLGGSGTDTQYF. CDR3 nucleotides: TGTGCCAGCAGTTTATTGGGCGGGAGCGGCACAGATACGCAGTATTTT. This chain connects TRBV27 to TRBJ2-3; 7 bases align to TRBD2. CDR1 MNHEY and CDR2 SMNVEV come from the germline V gene (reference sequence). The V segment lost 1 base and the J segment 1 base; nucleotides outside the gene matches: 5. CDR3 length: 16 amino acids.

This rearrangement joins TRBV19 to TRBJ2-3; 8 bases align to TRBD1. Unmatched junction bases numbered 15, after V lost 7 bases and J lost 9 bases. The germline CDR1 and CDR2 sequences are LNHDA and SQIVND (reference sequence). The CDR3 is 15 residues long. The CDR3 loop reads CASTDQGARSPTQYF. Here the CDR3 DNA reads TGTGCCAGTACCGATCAGGGGGCCAGGTCACCCACGCAGTATTTT.

The chain is built from TRBV7-8 and TRBJ2-7; TRBD2 aligns across 15 bases. The germline gives CDR1 SGHVS, CDR2 FQNEAQ. The J segment lost 12 bases and the V segment lost 5 bases, leaving 5 bases of the junction unmatched. The CDR3 has 13 amino acids. The CDR3 DNA reads as TGTGCCAGCAGCCTAGGACTAGCGGGAGGGATGTACTTC. Protein sequence: CASSLGLAGGMYF. Full variable domain (outside the CDR3, taken from reference TRBV7-8 and TRBJ2-7): GAGVSQSPRYKVAKRGQDVALRCDPISGHVSLFWYQQALGQGPEFLTYFQNEAQLDKSGLPSDRFFAERPEGSVSTLKIQRTQQEDSAVYLCASSLGLAGGMYFGPGTRLTVT.

This chain joins TRBV5-1 and TRBJ1-2; no reliable D call. CDR1 is SGHRS, CDR2 YFSETQ, per germline. This CDR3 contains 14 residues. V lost 4 bases and J 8 bases, leaving 18 bases between the germline ends. CDR3 amino acids: CASSPIGVLRGYTF. CDR3 bases: TGCGCCAGCAGCCCGATTGGGGTTCTAAGGGGCTACACCTTC.

V and J are TRBV28 and TRBJ1-4; 8 bases line up with TRBD1. This CDR3 comprises 15 residues. The V and J ends lost 6 bases and 3 bases, in that order; junction bases with no gene match: 6. CDR1 MDHEN and CDR2 SYDVKM come from the germline V gene. The CDR3 DNA follows: TGTGCCAGCAGGGCGCAGGGGGCGGCTAATGAAAAACTGTTTTTT. It specifies CASRAQGAANEKLFF.

The rearrangement uses TRBV10-2 and TRBJ2-3, with D possibly matching TRBD1 (5 bases). The CDR3 sequence is 13 residues long. Germline CDR1 is WSHSY and CDR2 is SAAADI. V shed 4 bases and J shed 1 base, with 6 bases lying between them. CDR3 residues: CASSGQRTDTQYF. The CDR3 nucleotides are TGCGCCAGCAGTGGACAGCGCACAGATACGCAGTATTTT.

V is TRBV7-9 and J is TRBJ2-1; 9 positions agree with TRBD2. Germline CDR1 is SEHNR and CDR2 is FQNEAQ (reference sequence). This CDR3 has 15 amino acids. V gave up 2 bases and J gave up 3 bases; unmatched junction bases: 2. The CDR3 here is CASSLLAGVYNEQFF. CDR3 sequence (DNA): TGTGCCAGCAGCTTATTAGCGGGAGTCTACAATGAGCAGTTCTTC.

This clone was seen a handful of times. This chain connects TRBV6-1 to TRBJ1-2, with 7 bases that match TRBD1. CDR1 and CDR2 (germline): MNHNS, SASEGT. This CDR3 comprises 14 residues. Trimming took 5 bases from V and 6 from J; bases not matched to a gene: 9. The CDR3 spells CASSTGTEVNGYTF. The CDR3 DNA follows: TGTGCCAGCAGTACAGGGACAGAAGTAAATGGCTACACCTTC.

This chain connects TRBV7-6 to TRBJ1-4; D not certain. Germline loops: CDR1 SGHVS, CDR2 FNYEAQ. The CDR3 contains 13 residues. Trimming pared 6 bases from V and 5 bases from J, leaving 10 bases between. The CDR3 here is CASSAAGNEKLFF. The CDR3 region has the DNA TGTGCCAGCAGTGCGGCGGGGAATGAAAAACTGTTTTTT.

The gene calls are TRBV13 and TRBJ2-5, with unresolved D. The germline CDR1 and CDR2 sequences are PRHDT and FYEKMQ (reference sequence). With 2 bases removed from V and 4 bases from J, the gap between germline ends came to 14 bases. The CDR3 runs to 15 residues. CDR3 in amino acids: CASSLKYRTGETQYF. CDR3 sequence (DNA): TGTGCCAGCAGCTTAAAATATAGGACGGGAGAGACCCAGTACTTC.

The chain uses TRBV4-1 and TRBJ2-5, with 7 bases matching TRBD2. V shed 4 bases, J shed 5 bases, and the junction held 7 bases outside the gene matches. This CDR3 has 14 residues. CDR1 is MGHRA, CDR2 YSYEKL, per germline. This CDR3 reads CASSLGLGAETQYF. CDR3 DNA sequence: TGCGCCAGCAGCCTCGGACTAGGCGCTGAGACCCAGTACTTC.

The V and J genes are TRBV5-1 and TRBJ2-5; 7 nucleotides align to TRBD1. Germline values: CDR1 SGHRS, CDR2 YFSETQ. The CDR3 runs 13 residues. V shed 4 bases, J shed 5 bases, and the junction held 5 bases outside the gene matches. The CDR3 bases are TGCGCCAGCAGCCCGGGACAGCCGGAGACCCAGTACTTC. Protein: CASSPGQPETQYF.

This chain uses TRBV29-1 with TRBJ2-7; 7 bases fit TRBD2. From germline, CDR1 is SQVTM and CDR2 ANQGSEA. V trimming: 4 bases; J trimming: 4 bases; junction bases outside the gene matches: 7. CDR3 length: 13 residues. CDR3: CSVVRGRAYEQYF. For the CDR3, the DNA is TGCAGCGTTGTTCGCGGGAGAGCTTACGAGCAGTACTTC.

This sequence joins TRBV7-9 and TRBJ1-2; no clear D. Germline V gene lookup returns CDR1 SEHNR and CDR2 FQNEAQ (reference sequence). This CDR3 is 16 amino acids long. Trimming took off 0 bases at V and 8 bases at J, with 19 bases between the two ends. CDR3 residues: CASSLAGIDTARGYTF. The CDR3 nucleotides read TGTGCCAGCAGCTTAGCGGGAATCGACACAGCTCGCGGCTACACCTTC.

With respect to this clone: Additional DNA sequences in this sample encode the identical CDR3. V is TRBV30 and J is TRBJ2-5; D remains unclear. Trimming shortened V by 0 bases and J by 4 bases, and 3 bases separated the two germline ends. The CDR3 loop spans 11 amino acids. CDR1 and CDR2 from the germline V gene are GTSNPN and SVGIG (reference sequence). DNA of the CDR3: TGTGCCTGGAGTGTAAGAGAGACCCAGTACTTC. This codes for CAWSVRETQYF.

This chain connects TRBV4-2 to TRBJ2-1; D uncertain. CDR1 is LGHNA, CDR2 YNFKEQ, per germline. V lost 0 bases and J 15 bases, leaving 18 bases between the germline ends. This CDR3 contains 14 residues. DNA for the CDR3: TGTGCCAGCAGCCAAGATATTGGGCTAGGTTGGCCGTTCTTC. Its protein is CASSQDIGLGWPFF.